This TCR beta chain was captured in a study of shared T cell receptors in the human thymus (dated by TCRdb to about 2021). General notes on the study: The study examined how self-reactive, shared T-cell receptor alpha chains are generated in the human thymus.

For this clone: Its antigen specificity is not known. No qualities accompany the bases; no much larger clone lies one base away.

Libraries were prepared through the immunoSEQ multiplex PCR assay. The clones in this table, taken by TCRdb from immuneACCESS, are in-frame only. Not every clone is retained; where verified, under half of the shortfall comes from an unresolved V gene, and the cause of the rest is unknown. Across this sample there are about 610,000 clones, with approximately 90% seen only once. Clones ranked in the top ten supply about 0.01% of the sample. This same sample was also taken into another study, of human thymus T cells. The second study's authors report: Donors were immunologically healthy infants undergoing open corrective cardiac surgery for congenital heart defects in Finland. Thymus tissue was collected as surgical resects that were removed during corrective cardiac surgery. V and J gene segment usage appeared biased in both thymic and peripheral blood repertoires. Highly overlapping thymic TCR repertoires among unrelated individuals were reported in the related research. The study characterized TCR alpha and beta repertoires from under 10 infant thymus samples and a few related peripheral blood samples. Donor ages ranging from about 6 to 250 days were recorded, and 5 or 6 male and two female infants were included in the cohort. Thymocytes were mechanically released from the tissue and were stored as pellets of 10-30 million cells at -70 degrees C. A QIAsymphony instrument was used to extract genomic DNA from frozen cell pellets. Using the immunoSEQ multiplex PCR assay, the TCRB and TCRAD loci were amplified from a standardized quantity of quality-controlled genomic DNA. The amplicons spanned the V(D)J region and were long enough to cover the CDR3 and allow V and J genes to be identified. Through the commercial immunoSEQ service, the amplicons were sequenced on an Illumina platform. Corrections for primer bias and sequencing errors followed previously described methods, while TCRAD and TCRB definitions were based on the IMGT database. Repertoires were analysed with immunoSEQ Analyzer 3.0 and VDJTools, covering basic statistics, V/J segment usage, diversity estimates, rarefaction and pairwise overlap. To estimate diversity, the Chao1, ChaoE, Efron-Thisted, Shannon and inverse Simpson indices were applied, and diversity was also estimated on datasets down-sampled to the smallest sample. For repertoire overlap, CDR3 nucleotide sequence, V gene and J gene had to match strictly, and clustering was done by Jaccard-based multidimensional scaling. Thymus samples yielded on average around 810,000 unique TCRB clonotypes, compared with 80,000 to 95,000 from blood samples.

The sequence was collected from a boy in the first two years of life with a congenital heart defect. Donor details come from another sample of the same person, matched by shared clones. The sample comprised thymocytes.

CDR3 loop: CASSDNRGQGPFLLGNTIYF. The nucleotides read TGTGCCAGCAGTGACAATAGGGGACAGGGCCCCTTCCTTCTAGGAAACACCATATATTTT. The chain is assembled from TRBV6-1 and TRBJ1-3; 9 bases in the middle match TRBD1. The cysteine opens and the phenylalanine closes a CDR3 of 20 amino acids. Only CDR3 DNA is held: 60 bases, read in frame from base 1. Germline trimming amounts to 3 bases on V and 4 bases on J, with 19 as the count of junction bases outside the gene matches. For CDR1 and CDR2, the germline V gene lists MNHNS and SASEGT.